This T cell receptor beta chain is drawn from a study of T cell clonality in common variable immunodeficiency. The study's findings and limits: Compared with healthy controls, CVID subjects showed increased TCRbeta clonality, mostly in about a third. Compared with controls, CVID subjects had fewer shared TCRbeta clones. In common variable immunodeficiency, TCR beta chains reportedly carried fewer deletions and N-nucleotide insertions.

Replacement immunoglobulin had been given to every CVID subject for at least one year. CDR3 length: 14 amino acids. V lost 0 bases to trimming and J lost 5 bases, with 11 bases between them. Germline V CDR1 and CDR2: SGHRS, YFSETQ. The method was immunoSEQ multiplex PCR; TCRdb's version includes in-frame clones alone and lacks a portion of them. The data show more than 25,000 clones, with none appearing a single time. This clone was detected many times. The antigen is not known. Sequencing ends 3 residues short of the CDR3 end; the germline J gene provides the rest. This chain links TRBV5-1 with TRBJ1-2; a possible D gene is TRBD1 (5 bases). The clonotype originates from a human donor with common variable immunodeficiency. Sequenced input: peripheral blood mononuclear cells. CDR3 region: CASSLEGPLYGYTF. The sequenced CDR3 bases are TGCGCCAGCAGCTTGGAGGGGCCACTATATGGC.